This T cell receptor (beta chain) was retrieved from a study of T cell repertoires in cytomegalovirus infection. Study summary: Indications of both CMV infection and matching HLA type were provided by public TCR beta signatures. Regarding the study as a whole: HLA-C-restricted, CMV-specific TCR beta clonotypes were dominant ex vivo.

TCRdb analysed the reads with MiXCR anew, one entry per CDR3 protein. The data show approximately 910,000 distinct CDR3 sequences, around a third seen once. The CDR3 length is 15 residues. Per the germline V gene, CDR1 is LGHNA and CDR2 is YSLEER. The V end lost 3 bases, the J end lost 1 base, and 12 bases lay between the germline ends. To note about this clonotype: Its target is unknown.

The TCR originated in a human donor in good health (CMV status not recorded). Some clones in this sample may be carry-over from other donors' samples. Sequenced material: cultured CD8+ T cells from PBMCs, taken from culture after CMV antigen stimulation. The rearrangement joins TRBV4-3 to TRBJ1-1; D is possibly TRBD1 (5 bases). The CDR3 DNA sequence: TGCGCCAGCAGCCAGACAGACAGCGAGAACACTGAAGCTTTCTTT. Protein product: CASSQTDSENTEAFF.